The 17 T cell receptor beta chains below were found in one sample sequenced in a study of cytomegalovirus exposure and HLA in healthy donors. Primers for the PCR totalled 60 Vbeta and 13 Jbeta. TCRdb's copy holds only in-frame clones and misses some; the assay was immunoSEQ multiplex PCR. The data contain about 110,000 clones, about 64% of them singletons. The specimen sequenced was PBMCs. These receptors came from a man aged 18 to 29 in good health and CMV-seropositive.

The chain recombines TRBV2 with TRBJ2-2; 7 bases align to TRBD1. Germline CDR1 SNHLY, CDR2 FYNNEI. The junction had 3 bases not matched to a gene; V was cut back by 6 bases and J by 2 bases. The CDR3 has 14 amino acids. CDR3 in DNA: TGTGCCAGCAGAGACAGGGCCAACACCGGGGAGCTGTTTTTT. Amino acid sequence: CASRDRANTGELFF.

This chain joins TRBV19 and TRBJ1-4, with D hard to call. V lost 5 bases to trimming and J lost 12 bases, with 7 bases between them. The CDR3 extends over 10 amino acids. Germline CDR1 and CDR2: LNHDA and SQIVND (reference sequence). The CDR3 sequence is CASSFGELFF. In DNA, the CDR3 is TGTGCCAGTAGTTTCGGGGAACTGTTTTTT.

This sequence joins TRBV6-5 and TRBJ1-1; 10 nucleotides align to TRBD1. Looked up from germline, CDR1 is MNHEY and CDR2 is SVGAGI. Unmatched junction bases numbered 6, after V lost 8 bases and J lost 3 bases. This CDR3 region has 14 residues. The CDR3 here is CASGRDRGHTEAFF. The CDR3 coding sequence is TGTGCCAGCGGCAGGGACAGGGGCCACACTGAAGCTTTCTTT.

This chain uses TRBV29-1 with TRBJ2-3; 12 bases are a match to TRBD2. J lost 3 bases, V lost 4 bases, and 11 bases had no gene match. The germline CDR1 and CDR2 sequences are SQVTM and ANQGSEA. CDR3 length equals 17 residues. The CDR3 DNA reads TGCAGCGTTGTTTCGGGGCTAGCGGGGGGGCAGACAGATACGCAGTATTTT. Its translation: CSVVSGLAGGQTDTQYF.

The chain joins TRBV4-2 to TRBJ2-1; 8 bases are shared with TRBD1. V was pared by 1 base and J by 1 base, with 9 bases of the junction left unmatched. CDR1 is LGHNA, CDR2 YNFKEQ, per germline. The CDR3 runs to 18 residues. CDR3 in DNA: TGTGCCAGCAGCCAAGGTCAGGGGGCTAGGTCATCCTACAATGAGCAGTTCTTC. This sequence encodes CASSQGQGARSSYNEQFF.

The CDR3: CASSVVGRDSGNTIYF. The CDR3 bases are TGTGCCAGCAGCGTTGTTGGGAGAGACTCTGGAAACACCATATATTTT. The chain combines TRBV9 with TRBJ1-3; D uncertain. Trimming removed 2 bases from V and 0 bases from J, with 12 bases in between. CDR3 length: 16 residues. Germline V lookup: CDR1 SGDLS, CDR2 YYNGEE. Supplemented by reference TRBV9 and TRBJ1-3, the full variable domain reads DSGVTQTPKHLITATGQRVTLRCSPRSGDLSVYWYQQSLDQGLQFLIQYYNGEERAKGNILERFSAQQFPDLHSELNLSSLELGDSALYFCASSVVGRDSGNTIYFGEGSWLTVV.

The CDR3 spells CASSLQGSGEKLFF. The CDR3 region has the DNA TGTGCCAGCAGCTTACAGGGCTCCGGTGAAAAACTGTTTTTT. J is TRBJ1-4 and V is TRBV5-6; D may be TRBD1 (6 bases). V dropped 2 bases and J dropped 7 bases, with 12 bases sitting between them. Germline CDR1 is SGHDT and CDR2 is YYEEEE. There are 14 residues in the CDR3.

The CDR3 nucleotides are TGTGCCAGCAGCCAAGCCGGTGGCTACACCTTC. Encoded protein: CASSQAGGYTF. The V call is TRBV11-2, the J call TRBJ1-2; D call uncertain. The V end lost 5 bases, the J end lost 7 bases, and 8 bases lay between the germline ends. CDR3 size: 11 residues. Germline-derived CDR1 and CDR2 are SGHAT and FQNNGV.

The chain uses TRBV6-5 and TRBJ2-6, with TRBD1 matching 7 bases. This CDR3 region has 14 residues. Germline V gene data show CDR1 as MNHEY and CDR2 as SVGAGI. V was clipped by 6 bases and J by 8 bases; unmatched bases: 7. As DNA, the CDR3 is TGTGCCAGCAGGCGACAGGGCCTCCCCAACGTCCTGACTTTC. This translates into CASRRQGLPNVLTF.

This clone was counted between two and nine times. V is TRBV23-1 and J is TRBJ2-1; TRBD2 matches 7 bases. TRBV23-1 falls under the ORF class, with uncertain function. This CDR3 is 18 amino acids long. V lost 0 bases and J lost 4; bases outside the gene matches: 12. The CDR3 here is CASSQSRTTSTGYNEQFF. DNA for the CDR3: TGCGCCAGCAGTCAATCGAGAACGACTAGCACTGGGTACAATGAGCAGTTCTTC.

This clone is a singleton in its sample. J is TRBJ2-7 and V is TRBV10-1; either TRBD1 or TRBD2 may supply D (5 bases each). The CDR3 consists of 11 residues. CDR1 is WNHNN, CDR2 SYGVQD, per germline (reference sequence). Between the trimmed V and J ends, which lost 10 bases and 7 bases, there was a span of 14 bases. CDR3 sequence: CATREPGEQYV. Written as DNA, the CDR3 is TGCGCCACCAGGGAACCGGGGGAGCAGTACGTC.

The chain uses TRBV7-9 and TRBJ1-1; D is possibly TRBD1 (6 bases). Trimming took 5 bases from V and 5 from J, leaving 9 bases between them. The length of the CDR3 is 12 residues. CDR1 is SEHNR and CDR2 is FQNEAQ in the germline V gene (reference sequence). The CDR3 loop reads CASSAGTTEAFF. The CDR3 nucleotides are TGTGCCAGCAGCGCAGGGACAACTGAAGCTTTCTTT.

V is TRBV2 and J is TRBJ2-4; weak D call: TRBD2 (7 bases). From germline, CDR1 is SNHLY and CDR2 FYNNEI. The length of the CDR3 is 16 residues. The V and J ends lost 1 base and 1 base respectively, with 11 bases between them. The CDR3 nucleotides are TGTGCCAGCAGTGAAGAGGGGGGGGCGGCCAAAAACATTCAGTACTTC. Translation gives CASSEEGGAAKNIQYF.

The rearrangement joins TRBV6-4 to TRBJ2-3, with TRBD1 matching 9 bases. This CDR3 is 15 amino acids long. Trimming took 2 bases from V and 3 from J; bases not matched to a gene: 3. Germline CDR1 and CDR2: MRHNA and SNTAGT. The CDR3 DNA is TGTGCCAGCAGTGACCAGACAGGGGGGACAGATACGCAGTATTTT. As protein: CASSDQTGGTDTQYF.

The J gene is TRBJ2-5, the V gene TRBV11-3; D ambiguous. Trimming removed 1 base from V and 5 bases from J, with 5 bases in between. Per the germline V gene, CDR1 is SGHNT and CDR2 is YENEEA. This CDR3 has 12 amino acids. CDR3 residues: CASSLGVETQYF. The DNA for the CDR3 is TGTGCCAGCAGCTTAGGAGTGGAGACCCAGTACTTC. Filled out from reference TRBV11-3 and TRBJ2-5, the complete variable domain reads EAGVVQSPRYKIIEKKQPVAFWCNPISGHNTLYWYLQNLGQGPELLIRYENEEAVDDSQLPKDRFSAERLKGVDSTLKIQPAELGDSAVYLCASSLGVETQYFGPGTRLLVL.

The chain carries TRBV7-9 and TRBJ1-1, with 10 bases lining up with TRBD1. V lost 5 bases and J lost 0; bases outside the gene matches: 9. The germline gives CDR1 SEHNR, CDR2 FQNEAQ (reference sequence). CDR3 length equals 17 residues. CDR3 sequence (DNA): TGTGCCAGCAGCGAGACAGGGGGCGCGTTCCTGAACACTGAAGCTTTCTTT. Translation gives CASSETGGAFLNTEAFF.

A word on this clone: It is unclear where the CDR3 begins or ends on the DNA, so no DNA is shown, and the CDR3 is as TCRdb lists it. This CDR3 reads CASRLVGGGNQPQHF. The chain has TRBV12-2 and TRBJ1-5. TRBV12-2 is recorded as a pseudogene. With termini counted, the CDR3 has 15 amino acids.